One and the same sample provided the 3 T cell receptor beta chains below, sequenced in a study of T cell responses to AZD1222 COVID-19 vaccine. Profiling relied on immunoSEQ multiplex PCR, and the TCRdb table lists in-frame clones only, not all of them. The sample carries some 140,000 clones, over 80% recorded once. The specimen was peripheral blood, collected 28 days after the second AZD1222 dose. These receptors all come from an adult who received the AZD1222 COVID-19 vaccine.

This chain joins TRBV6-1 and TRBJ1-2; 7 bases are a match to TRBD1. Trimming took 3 bases from V and 6 from J; bases not matched to a gene: 7. The germline V gene encodes CDR1 MNHNS and CDR2 SASEGT. This CDR3 contains 14 residues. The CDR3 sequence is CASSERQGLDGYTF. The CDR3 bases are TGTGCCAGCAGTGAGAGACAGGGACTTGATGGCTACACCTTC.

V gene TRBV6-6 combines with J gene TRBJ1-1; D might be TRBD1 (6 bases). Germline V CDR1 and CDR2: MNHNY, SVGAGI (reference sequence). This CDR3 comprises 15 residues. Trimming removed 6 bases at V and 4 bases at J, with 18 bases between. The CDR3 loop is CASSRLDQGPTEAFF. The CDR3 DNA follows: TGTGCCAGCAGCCGACTGGACCAGGGGCCCACTGAAGCTTTCTTT.

The chain joins TRBV30 to TRBJ1-5; D is undetermined. This CDR3 comprises 13 residues. The V gene's germline CDR1 is GTSNPN and CDR2 SVGIG (reference sequence). V was trimmed by 8 bases and J by 7 bases, leaving 18 bases between them. CDR3 residues: CAGASQSAQPQHF. DNA of the CDR3: TGTGCCGGAGCTTCACAGTCGGCCCAGCCCCAGCATTTT.